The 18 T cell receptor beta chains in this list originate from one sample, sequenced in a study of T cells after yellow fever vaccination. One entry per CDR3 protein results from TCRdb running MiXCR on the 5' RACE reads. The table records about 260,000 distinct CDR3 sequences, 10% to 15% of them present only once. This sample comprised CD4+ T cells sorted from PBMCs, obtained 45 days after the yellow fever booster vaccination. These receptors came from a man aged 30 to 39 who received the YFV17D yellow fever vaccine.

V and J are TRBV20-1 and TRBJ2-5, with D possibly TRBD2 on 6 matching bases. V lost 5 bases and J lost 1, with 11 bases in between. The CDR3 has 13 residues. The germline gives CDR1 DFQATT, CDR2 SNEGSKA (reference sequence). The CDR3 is CSAVAATQETQYF. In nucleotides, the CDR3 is TGCAGTGCTGTAGCGGCTACCCAAGAGACCCAGTACTTC.

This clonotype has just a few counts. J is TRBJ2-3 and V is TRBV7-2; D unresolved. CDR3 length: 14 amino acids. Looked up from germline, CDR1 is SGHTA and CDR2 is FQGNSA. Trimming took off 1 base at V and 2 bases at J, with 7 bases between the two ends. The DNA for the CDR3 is TGTGCCAGCAGCTTAGAACACATCACAGATACGCAGTATTTT. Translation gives CASSLEHITDTQYF.

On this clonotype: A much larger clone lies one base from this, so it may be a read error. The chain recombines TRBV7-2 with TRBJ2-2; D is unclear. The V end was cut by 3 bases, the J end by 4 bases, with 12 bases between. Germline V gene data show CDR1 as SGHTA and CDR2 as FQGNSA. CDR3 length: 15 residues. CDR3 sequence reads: CASSFYGDSTGELFF. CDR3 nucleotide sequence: TGTGCCAGCAGCTTTTATGGAGATTCCACCGGGGAGCTGTTTTTT.

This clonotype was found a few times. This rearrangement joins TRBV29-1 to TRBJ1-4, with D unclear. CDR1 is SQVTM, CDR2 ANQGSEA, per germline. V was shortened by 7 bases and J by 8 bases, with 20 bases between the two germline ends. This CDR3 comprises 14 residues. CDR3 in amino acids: CSARKPLLGEKLFF. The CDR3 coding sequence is TGCAGCGCCCGGAAACCCCTCCTGGGGGAAAAACTGTTTTTT.

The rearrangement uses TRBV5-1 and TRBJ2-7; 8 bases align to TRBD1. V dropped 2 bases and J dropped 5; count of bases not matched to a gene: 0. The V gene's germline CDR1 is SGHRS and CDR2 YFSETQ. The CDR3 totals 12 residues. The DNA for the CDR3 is TGCGCCAGCAGCTTACAGGGGGACGAGCAGTACTTC. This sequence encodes CASSLQGDEQYF.

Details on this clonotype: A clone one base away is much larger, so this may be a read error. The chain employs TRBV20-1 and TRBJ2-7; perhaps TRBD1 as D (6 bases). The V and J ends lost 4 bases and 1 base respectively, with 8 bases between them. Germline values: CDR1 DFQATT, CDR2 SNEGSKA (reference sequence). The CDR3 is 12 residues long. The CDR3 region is CSATQGSYEQYF. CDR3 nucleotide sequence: TGCAGTGCTACACAGGGATCCTACGAGCAGTACTTC.

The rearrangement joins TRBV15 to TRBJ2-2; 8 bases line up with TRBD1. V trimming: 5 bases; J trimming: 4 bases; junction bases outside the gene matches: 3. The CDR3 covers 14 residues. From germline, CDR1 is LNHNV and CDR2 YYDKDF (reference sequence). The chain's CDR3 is CATSQGAITGELFF. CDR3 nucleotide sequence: TGTGCCACCAGCCAGGGGGCGATCACCGGGGAGCTGTTTTTT.

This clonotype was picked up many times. The CDR3 DNA reads as TGTGCCAGCAGCTTAGGGCCAGGGGTCCTCAATGAGCAGTTCTTC. This codes for CASSLGPGVLNEQFF. The J gene is TRBJ2-1, the V gene TRBV7-2, with D tentatively TRBD1 (6 bases). The CDR3 consists of 15 residues. Germline CDR1 SGHTA, CDR2 FQGNSA. V gave up 1 base and J gave up 6 bases, with 13 bases separating them.

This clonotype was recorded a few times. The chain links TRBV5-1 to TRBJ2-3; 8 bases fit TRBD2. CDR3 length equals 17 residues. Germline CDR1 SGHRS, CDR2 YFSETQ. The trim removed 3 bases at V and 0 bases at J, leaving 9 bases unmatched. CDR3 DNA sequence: TGCGCCAGCAGCTCCGGACTAGCTTCGACTAGCACAGATACGCAGTATTTT. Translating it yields CASSSGLASTSTDTQYF.

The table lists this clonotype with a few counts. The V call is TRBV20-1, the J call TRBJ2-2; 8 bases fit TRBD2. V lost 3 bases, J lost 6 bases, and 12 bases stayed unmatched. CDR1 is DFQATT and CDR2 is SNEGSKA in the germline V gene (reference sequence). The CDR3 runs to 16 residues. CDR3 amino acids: CSASPGGGFRSGELFF. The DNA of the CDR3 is TGCAGTGCTAGCCCGGGGGGGGGGTTTAGATCCGGGGAGCTGTTTTTT.

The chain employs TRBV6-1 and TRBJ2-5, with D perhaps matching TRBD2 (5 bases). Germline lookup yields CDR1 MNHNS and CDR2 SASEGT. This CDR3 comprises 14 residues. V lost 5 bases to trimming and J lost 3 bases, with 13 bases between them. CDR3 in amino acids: CASSPPDGKETQYF. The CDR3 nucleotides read TGTGCCAGCAGTCCCCCGGACGGGAAAGAGACCCAGTACTTC.

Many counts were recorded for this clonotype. This CDR3 reads CSAREDYGYTF. The CDR3 DNA is TGCAGTGCTAGAGAAGACTATGGCTACACCTTC. V and J are TRBV20-1 and TRBJ1-2; D remains ambiguous. V was cut by 0 bases and J by 3 bases, with 2 bases left in between. Germline V lookup: CDR1 DFQATT, CDR2 SNEGSKA (reference sequence). CDR3 length: 11 amino acids.

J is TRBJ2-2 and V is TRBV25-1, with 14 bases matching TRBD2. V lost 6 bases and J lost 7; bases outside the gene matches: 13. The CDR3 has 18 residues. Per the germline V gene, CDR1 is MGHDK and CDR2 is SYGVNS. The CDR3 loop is CASRPSGTSGRIGGELFF. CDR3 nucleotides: TGTGCCAGCAGACCATCCGGGACTAGCGGGAGAATTGGCGGGGAGCTGTTTTTT.

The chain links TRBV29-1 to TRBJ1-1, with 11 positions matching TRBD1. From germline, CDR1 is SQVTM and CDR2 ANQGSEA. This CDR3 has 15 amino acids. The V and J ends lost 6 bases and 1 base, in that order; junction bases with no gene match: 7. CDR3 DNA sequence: TGCAGCGTCGCCGGGACAGGGGGTAAGAACACTGAAGCTTTCTTT. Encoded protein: CSVAGTGGKNTEAFF.

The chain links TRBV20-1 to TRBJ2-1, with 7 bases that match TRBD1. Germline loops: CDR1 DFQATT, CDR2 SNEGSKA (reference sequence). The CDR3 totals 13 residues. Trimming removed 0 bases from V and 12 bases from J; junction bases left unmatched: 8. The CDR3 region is CSARDPTGKVQFF. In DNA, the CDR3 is TGCAGTGCTAGAGACCCGACAGGGAAGGTGCAGTTCTTC.

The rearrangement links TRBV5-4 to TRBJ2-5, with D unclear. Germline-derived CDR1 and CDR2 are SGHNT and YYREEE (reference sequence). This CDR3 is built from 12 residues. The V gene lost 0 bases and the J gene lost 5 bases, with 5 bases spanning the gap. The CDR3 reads CASSLEHETQYF. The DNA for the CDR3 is TGTGCCAGCAGCTTGGAGCACGAGACCCAGTACTTC.

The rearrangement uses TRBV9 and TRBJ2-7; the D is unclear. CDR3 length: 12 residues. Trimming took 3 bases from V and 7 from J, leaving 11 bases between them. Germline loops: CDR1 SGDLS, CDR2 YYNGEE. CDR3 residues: CASSGDLREQYF. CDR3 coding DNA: TGTGCCAGCAGCGGCGACCTGCGGGAGCAGTACTTC.

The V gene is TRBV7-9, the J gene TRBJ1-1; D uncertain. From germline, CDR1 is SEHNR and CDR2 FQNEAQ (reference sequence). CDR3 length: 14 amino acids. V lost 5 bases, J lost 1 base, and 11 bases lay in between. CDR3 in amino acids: CASSKPPGNTEAFF. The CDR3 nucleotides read TGTGCCAGCAGCAAACCGCCCGGGAACACTGAAGCTTTCTTT.